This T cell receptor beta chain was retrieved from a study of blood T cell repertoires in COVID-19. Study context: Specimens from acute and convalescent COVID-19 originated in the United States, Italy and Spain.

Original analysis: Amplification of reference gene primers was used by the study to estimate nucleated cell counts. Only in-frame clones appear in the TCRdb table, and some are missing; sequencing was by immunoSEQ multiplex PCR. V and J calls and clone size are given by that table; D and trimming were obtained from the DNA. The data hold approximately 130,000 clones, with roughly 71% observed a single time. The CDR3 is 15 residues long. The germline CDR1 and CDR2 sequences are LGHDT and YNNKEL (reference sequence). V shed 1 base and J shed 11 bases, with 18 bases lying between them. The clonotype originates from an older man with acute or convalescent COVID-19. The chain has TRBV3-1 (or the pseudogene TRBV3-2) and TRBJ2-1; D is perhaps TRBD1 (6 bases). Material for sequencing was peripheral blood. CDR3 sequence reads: CASSQATGHREKQFF. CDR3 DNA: TGTGCCAGCAGCCAAGCGACAGGCCACCGGGAAAAGCAGTTCTTC.